This TCR beta chain was recovered during a study of technical replicates of blood from a handful of donors (dated by TCRdb to the late 2010s). Of note for this clone: Its antigen is currently not known. Base quality data are lacking; no much larger clone is found one base away.

The library was obtained by the immunoSEQ multiplex PCR assay. TCRdb obtained this table from immuneACCESS and retained in-frame rearrangements with V and J assigned. These tables miss some clones; where compared with another copy, unresolved V genes account for less than half of the shortfall, and the remainder is unexplained. This sample lists about 56,000 clones; 90% to 95% were detected once. The biggest ten clones account for about 3% of the sample. Trimming costs V 7 bases and J 1 base, and their ends lie 16 bases apart. Inclusive of the bounding cysteine and phenylalanine, the CDR3 is 15 residues long. The retained sequence is limited to the CDR3, 45 bases, with the frame set at the first base. Reading the germline V gene (reference sequence) gives CDR1 LNHDA and CDR2 SQIVND.

Recombination joined TRBV19 with TRBJ1-1; no D segment can be confidently identified. This clonotype originated in a human donor in good health. Some clones in this sample may be carry-over from other donors' samples. Specimen: PBMCs. The CDR3 region: CASTLNRGPNTEAFF. The DNA sequence is given as TGTGCCAGTACCCTAAACCGGGGTCCGAACACTGAAGCTTTCTTT.